The present entry profiles one T cell receptor beta chain with its context. Its cognate antigen is unknown. Germline loops: CDR1 MDHEN, CDR2 SYDVKM. The CDR3 covers 15 residues. Trimming left V 1 base short and J 0 bases short, with 7 bases between. This entry is derived from a study of PD-L1 blockade in urothelial cancer. At the level of the study: The patients' atezolizumab therapy, 1,200 mg intravenously every 3 weeks, started around 2014. At 3 weeks after treatment start (second dose) and again at 6 weeks, blood was analyzed. Overall study findings and caveats: Tumor-linked clones in blood grew more by 3 weeks in durable-benefit patients.

Clones were read by immunoSEQ multiplex PCR, and TCRdb kept only the in-frame ones, dropping some. The sample includes 65,000 to 85,000 clones, 80% to 95% of them seen just once. Time point defined: peripheral blood 6 weeks after treatment start. The sequences come from PBMCs, collected around atezolizumab (anti-PD-L1) treatment. The receptor's source is a woman aged 80 or over with urothelial cancer. This rearrangement joins TRBV28 to TRBJ1-5; D uncertain. The CDR3 region has the DNA TGTGCCAGCAGTTTATTGAGGCATAGCAATCAGCCCCAGCATTTT. Protein sequence: CASSLLRHSNQPQHF.